This record covers a single T cell receptor beta chain. This clone showed up just a few times. Its binding antigen is unknown. Within one base of it there is no much larger clone, and no base qualities were kept. The data are from a study of beta chain features in type 1 diabetes (dated by TCRdb to the late 2010s). For the wider study: Mean age, gender distribution, total cell number and subset yield did not differ between patients and healthy donors. A total of approximately 100 million sorted cells were examined across all samples, and the number of cells per subset was strongly correlated with RNA yield. The study compared TCRB repertoires of sorted circulating CD4+ T cell subsets between recently diagnosed type 1 diabetes patients and matched healthy donors. Regulatory and stem cell-like memory subsets were obtained from only 8 patients and about eight healthy donors, while naive and central memory subsets were obtained from all 28 donors.

The entire isolated RNA was reverse transcribed using the High Capacity cDNA Reverse Transcription Kit, and thus expressed TCRB transcripts were sequenced. Naive, central memory and regulatory T cell samples underwent deep immunoSEQ sequencing, averaging roughly 3.4 million total reads per sample. Sorted cells were lysed in RLT buffer and RNA was extracted with DNase-treated RNeasy Micro or Mini kits, depending on cell number. To prevent cross-contamination, each cell subset was processed individually, whereas patient and healthy donor samples were processed jointly. The immunoSEQ multiplex PCR was used to amplify TCRB sequences from cDNA, generating 87-bp fragments that spanned the CDR3 region. Sequencing of the amplicons was performed on the Illumina HiSeq platform. The authors processed their data as follows. PCR bias was corrected computationally using synthetic template baselines, and reads within Hamming distance 2 were collapsed, with unmergeable singletons discarded. By aligning reads against IMGT, V, D and J genes, CDR3 length, and insertions or deletions at six rearrangement sites were assigned. Within each subset, clonotype counts were normalized to the number of sorted cells before true diversity and Gini coefficients were calculated with the tcR R package. The overlap coefficient, calculated on TCRB nucleotide sequences, was used to quantify repertoire sharing. TCRdb retrieved this table from immuneACCESS and kept in-frame rearrangements only. Not all clones are present; in checked studies, unresolved V genes account for under half, and no reason is known for the remainder. The DNA gave D and trimming, while V, J and clone size come from that table. Across this sample there are 95,000 to 150,000 clones, with 16% seen only once. The ten largest account for 2.3% of the sample.

The CDR3 has 12 amino acids, counting the end cysteine and phenylalanine. Only the CDR3 region is kept as DNA, spanning 36 bases read in frame from base 1. Via the germline V gene, CDR1 is SGHDN and CDR2 FVKESK. The junction shows trimming of 4 bases on V and 8 bases on J, plus 9 bases between the germline ends. Each donor gave one peripheral blood draw, roughly 110 mL on average, collected into heparinised tubes. A BD FACSAria II was used to sort naive, central memory, regulatory and stem cell-like memory CD4+ T cells with a panel that included CD45RO, CCR7, CD25, CD127, CD95 and CD27. Every sorted population had a purity above 95%. PBMCs were isolated right away by Lymphoprep density gradient centrifugation and were stained directly, without culture. To minimize batch effects, samples were stained and sorted in pairs, one healthy donor with one patient per experiment. What the authors observed across the whole study: Naive, central memory and regulatory TCRB repertoires appeared to be more alike among patients than among healthy donors. PCR may preferentially amplify shorter templates, but because patient and control samples were amplified and corrected together, any resulting skew would affect both groups equally. At VDJ recombination sites, patients with type 1 diabetes made fewer insertions and deleted more nucleotides, a pattern implying thymic rearrangement abnormalities. HLA sub-analyses involved small numbers of individuals, so any influence of HLA type on TCRB rearrangement remained unresolved. Because cDNA was sequenced instead of genomic DNA, activated cells with high expression could be over-represented, although the groups did not differ in activation or CD3 levels. In all four CD4+ subsets, TCRB CDR3 length was moderately but significantly shorter in type 1 diabetes patients.

Sequenced sample: central memory CD4+ T cells from blood. The chain links TRBV14 with TRBJ2-1, with the D gene not confidently named. This receptor was taken from a man in his thirties or forties with type 1 diabetes. At the DNA level, the sequence is TGTGCCAGCAGCCGTTTTGGGGATGAGCAGTTCTTC. This encodes CASSRFGDEQFF.